One sample yielded the 14 T cell receptor beta chains listed below, sequenced in a study of identical twins. TCRdb itself ran the 5' RACE reads through MiXCR, one entry per CDR3 protein. The repertoire holds 350,000 to 500,000 distinct CDR3 sequences, with approximately 17% as singletons. Sequencing input: naive T cells sorted from blood. These receptors came from a man aged 45 to 65 in good health.

The sample holds many counts of this clonotype. This chain connects TRBV7-2 to TRBJ2-5, with D unclear. Trimming removed 1 base from V and 5 bases from J, with 8 bases in between. Germline CDR1 is SGHTA and CDR2 is FQGNSA. The CDR3 extends over 13 amino acids. As DNA, the CDR3 is TGTGCCAGCAGCTTAGACTGGCTGGAGACCCAGTACTTC. As protein: CASSLDWLETQYF.

The rearrangement links TRBV5-1 to TRBJ2-1; 12 bases agree with TRBD2. The CDR3 spans 16 residues. Germline loops: CDR1 SGHRS, CDR2 YFSETQ. V trimming: 4 bases; J trimming: 7 bases; junction bases outside the gene matches: 9. CDR3 sequence: CASSPRTSGIQNEQFF. CDR3 DNA: TGCGCCAGCAGCCCGCGGACTAGCGGGATCCAGAATGAGCAGTTCTTC.

The CDR3 nucleotides read TGTGCCAGCAGTTCCCAGTTCGGGAACACTGAAGCTTTCTTT. The encoded protein is CASSSQFGNTEAFF. The V and J genes are TRBV12-3 or TRBV12-4 and TRBJ1-1; no reliable D call. The V end was cut by 4 bases, the J end by 1 base, with 10 bases between. This CDR3 is built from 14 residues.

This clonotype was detected many times. This chain links TRBV20-1 with TRBJ2-3, with 7 bases identical to TRBD1. There are 14 residues in the CDR3. CDR1 DFQATT and CDR2 SNEGSKA come from the germline V gene (reference sequence). V lost 6 bases, J lost 3 bases, and 9 bases stayed unmatched. CDR3 in DNA: TGCAGTGCCCTAAGGACAGGAGATACAGATACGCAGTATTTT. Amino acids: CSALRTGDTDTQYF.

The CDR3 is CASRPTPGQGGAKNIQYF. DNA of the CDR3: TGTGCCAGCAGACCGACGCCGGGACAGGGGGGAGCCAAAAACATTCAGTACTTC. V and J are TRBV6-1 and TRBJ2-4, with TRBD1 matching over 11 bases. Germline V gene lookup returns CDR1 MNHNS and CDR2 SASEGT. This CDR3 has 18 amino acids. Germline trimming cut 6 bases from V and 0 bases from J; bases unmatched to any gene: 10.

This clonotype turned up a few times. The rearrangement links TRBV4-3 to TRBJ2-1; 10 nucleotides agree with TRBD2. Germline-derived CDR1 and CDR2 are LGHNA and YSLEER. Germline trimming cut 3 bases from V and 5 bases from J; bases unmatched to any gene: 7. The CDR3 consists of 16 residues. CDR3 region: CASSQGGLAENNEQFF. In nucleotides, the CDR3 is TGCGCCAGCAGCCAGGGCGGACTAGCGGAAAACAATGAGCAGTTCTTC.

In this sample, this clonotype turned up many times. V gene TRBV7-8 combines with J gene TRBJ2-7; 9 bases match TRBD1. The junction had 9 bases not matched to a gene; V was cut back by 1 base and J by 5 bases. From germline, CDR1 is SGHVS and CDR2 FQNEAQ. This CDR3 region has 16 residues. The DNA of the CDR3 is TGTGCCAGCAGCTTAGGGGCAGGGACAGGGTGGAACGAGCAGTACTTC. It yields the protein CASSLGAGTGWNEQYF.

In this sample, this clonotype turned up many times. The chain couples TRBV5-1 to TRBJ2-3; D might be TRBD2 (5 bases). The CDR3 sequence is 15 residues long. Trimming took off 4 bases at V and 2 bases at J, with 14 bases between the two ends. Germline CDR1 SGHRS, CDR2 YFSETQ. The CDR3 spells CASSPPGLPTDTQYF. The CDR3 DNA follows: TGCGCCAGCAGCCCCCCCGGACTCCCCACAGATACGCAGTATTTT.

The gene calls are TRBV18 and TRBJ2-1, with 11 bases fitting TRBD2. The CDR3 sequence is 15 residues long. Per germline, CDR1 KGHSH and CDR2 LQKENI. V was clipped by 4 bases and J by 8 bases; unmatched bases: 7. The CDR3 spells CASSRTSGSADEQFF. CDR3 DNA: TGTGCCAGCTCACGTACTAGCGGGAGTGCGGATGAGCAGTTCTTC.

This clonotype has just a few counts. V usage is TRBV4-1 and J usage is TRBJ1-1; no definite D call. V was trimmed by 1 base and J by 11 bases, leaving 23 bases between them. Germline CDR1 and CDR2: MGHRA and YSYEKL. The CDR3 extends over 16 amino acids. The CDR3 loop is CASSQGRQAGLVGAFF. CDR3 DNA: TGCGCCAGCAGCCAAGGGCGGCAGGCCGGCTTGGTTGGTGCTTTCTTT.

This clonotype was found many times. V is TRBV20-1 and J is TRBJ1-1; 8 bases agree with TRBD1. Germline trimming cut 7 bases from V and 10 bases from J; bases unmatched to any gene: 11. This CDR3 is 12 amino acids long. Germline V gene sequence: CDR1 DFQATT, CDR2 SNEGSKA (reference sequence). The CDR3 DNA follows: TGCAGTGGAGTGCCAGGGGGCTTGGGAGCTTTCTTT. This translates into CSGVPGGLGAFF.

J is TRBJ1-2 and V is TRBV20-1; D gene ambiguous. The V end lost 7 bases, the J end lost 1 base, and 16 bases lay between the germline ends. The CDR3 has 14 amino acids. The germline gives CDR1 DFQATT, CDR2 SNEGSKA (reference sequence). CDR3 sequence reads: CSVFRPGVNYGYTF. CDR3 nucleotide sequence: TGCAGTGTTTTCAGACCTGGCGTTAACTATGGCTACACCTTC.

This rearrangement joins TRBV28 to TRBJ1-4; 7 bases line up with TRBD1. The CDR3 has 17 amino acids. Germline V gene lookup returns CDR1 MDHEN and CDR2 SYDVKM. The trim removed 6 bases at V and 3 bases at J, leaving 13 bases unmatched. The CDR3 bases are TGTGCCAGCAGCACAGGGGAGGGCCGAGCTTCTAATGAAAAACTGTTTTTT. This translates into CASSTGEGRASNEKLFF.

This sequence joins TRBV20-1 and TRBJ1-5; possible D gene TRBD1, 5 bases. Germline V lookup: CDR1 DFQATT, CDR2 SNEGSKA (reference sequence). This CDR3 spans 16 amino acids. The germline V and J ends were trimmed by 5 bases and 1 base, with 18 bases remaining between them. CDR3: CSAHRRDFRSNQPQHF. As DNA, the CDR3 is TGCAGTGCTCATCGCAGGGATTTCAGGAGCAATCAGCCCCAGCATTTT.